These T cell receptor beta chains were read from a single sample in a study of neoadjuvant anti-PD-1 for oral cavity cancer. The repertoire was sequenced with immunoSEQ multiplex PCR; TCRdb's copy has only in-frame clones and lacks some. The data show some 66,000 clones, with around 83% seen just once and 3% to 3.5% held by the top ten. This material consisted of PBMCs, taken before nivolumab (anti-PD-1) treatment. These receptors came from a person aged 40 to 85 with oral cavity squamous cell carcinoma. CDR3s include the opening cysteine and the closing phenylalanine or tryptophan. The D gene is left open where the match is weak. Clone sizes are given selectively: once, few, many, or a class where the clone is expanded.

j_call d_call v_call clone_size cdr3_nt cdr3_aa
TRBJ1-1 NA TRBV5-1 NA TGCGCCAGCAGCTGGGGATCAGGGGAGACTGAAGCTTTCTTT CASSWGSGETEAFF
TRBJ2-7 TRBD2 TRBV5-4 NA TGTGCCAGCAGCTTGGATGGTAGCGGGATCTACGAGCAGTACTTC CASSLDGSGIYEQYF
TRBJ2-5 NA TRBV7-6 few TGTGCCAGCAGCTTACTAGGCGAGACCCAGTACTTC CASSLLGETQYF
TRBJ1-2 NA TRBV10-3 NA TGTGCCATCAGTCAAGGGGAGCATGGCTACACCTTC CAISQGEHGYTF
TRBJ2-1 TRBD2 TRBV15 NA TGTGCCACCAGCAGCAGGCTAGCGGCCCTCAATGAGCAGTTCTTC CATSSRLAALNEQFF
TRBJ2-7 TRBD1 TRBV6-5 NA TGTGCCAGCAGTTACGGGACAGGGACCTACGAGCAGTACTTC CASSYGTGTYEQYF
TRBJ1-1 NA TRBV19 NA TGTGCCAGCATTCAACAGGGTAAAACTGAAGCTTTCTTT CASIQQGKTEAFF
TRBJ2-3 NA TRBV5-6 NA TGTGCCAGCGAGGGGGCGGGACCCGGCACAGATACGCAGTATTTT CASEGAGPGTDTQYF
TRBJ2-6 NA TRBV19 NA TGTGCCAGTAGTACGGGAAGCTCTGGGGCCAACGTCCTGACTTTC CASSTGSSGANVLTF
TRBJ1-6 NA TRBV7-9 once TGTGCCAGCAGCCCAGTAGGGGGGAATTCACCCCTCCACTTT CASSPVGGNSPLHF
TRBJ1-1 NA TRBV13 NA TGTGCCAGCAGCTTTTCTGCAGGGTACACTGAAGCTTTCTTT CASSFSAGYTEAFF
TRBJ1-5 TRBD1 TRBV30 NA TGTGCCTGGAGTTACATGGGACAGACCAATAATCAGCCCCAGCATTTT CAWSYMGQTNNQPQHF
TRBJ1-2 NA TRBV4-1 NA TGCGCCAGCAGCCAAGATCTCTATGGCTACACCTTC CASSQDLYGYTF
TRBJ2-3 TRBD1 TRBV5-1 NA TGCGCCAGCACGCTCCAGGGGGCTAATACGCAGTATTTT CASTLQGANTQYF
TRBJ1-3 NA TRBV10-3 NA TGTGCCATCAGTGAGTCCCTGGGGCCCGGAAACACCATATATTTT CAISESLGPGNTIYF
TRBJ2-3 NA TRBV4-1 NA TGCGCCAGCAGCCAAGTTGGGATGCGGACAGATACGCAGTATTTT CASSQVGMRTDTQYF
TRBJ2-2 TRBD2 TRBV11-2 NA TGTGCCAGCAGCTTATTGCAGGCTAGCGGTAACACCGGGGAGCTGTTTTTT CASSLLQASGNTGELFF
TRBJ2-7 TRBD2 TRBV4-1 NA TGCGCCAGCAGCCAGTATCCAGGGAGGGCCGAGCAGTACTTC CASSQYPGRAEQYF
TRBJ1-1 NA TRBV27 NA TGTGCCAGCGGAACGGGTACTGAAGCTTTCTTT CASGTGTEAFF
TRBJ2-7 NA TRBV6-8 NA TGTGCCAGCCTGATGTTACGGGGGTCGGGCGAGCAGTACTTC CASLMLRGSGEQYF
TRBJ2-5 NA TRBV29-1 NA TGCAGCGTTGAATTCCCTCCCCCAAAGGAGACCCAGTACTTC CSVEFPPPKETQYF
TRBJ2-3 NA TRBV11-2 NA TGTGCCAGCAGCTTTGTGACTGGGGACACAGATACGCAGTATTTT CASSFVTGDTDTQYF
TRBJ1-4 NA TRBV5-6 once TGTGCCAGCAGTTTCGGACACGCCAATGAAAAACTGTTTTTT CASSFGHANEKLFF
TRBJ1-6 NA TRBV9 NA TGTGCCAGCAGTCCCCGGGCGGGTGGGAATTCACCCCTCCACTTT CASSPRAGGNSPLHF
TRBJ1-2 NA TRBV2 few TGTGCCAGCAGTAACTATGGCTACACCTTC CASSNYGYTF
TRBJ1-2 NA TRBV4-2 NA TGTGCCAGCAGCCAAGGATTAGGGGATAGCTACACCTTC CASSQGLGDSYTF
TRBJ2-1 NA TRBV5-1 NA TGCGCCAGCAGCGTAGGGTATGAGCAGTTCTTC CASSVGYEQFF
TRBJ1-1 TRBD1 TRBV7-6 NA TGTGCCAGCAGCTTGCGGCAGGGGGCCTTGAACACTGAAGCTTTCTTT CASSLRQGALNTEAFF
TRBJ2-7 TRBD1 TRBV7-9 NA TGTGCCAGCAGCTTAGTCTCCGGGACAGGGTTCTACGAGCAGTACTTC CASSLVSGTGFYEQYF
TRBJ1-6 NA TRBV30 few TGTGCCTGGAGTGTAATGGTATGGGCAGGATATTCACCCCTCCACTTT CAWSVMVWAGYSPLHF
TRBJ1-5 NA TRBV25-1 NA TGTGCCAGCAGTAGGAATAGCAATCAGCCCCAGCATTTT CASSRNSNQPQHF
TRBJ2-1 TRBD2 TRBV28 NA TGTGCCAGCAGTTTTTGGACTAGCGGGAACAATGAGCAGTTCTTC CASSFWTSGNNEQFF
TRBJ2-2 TRBD2 TRBV10-3 once TGTGCCACCTCCGGGAGGCGGGGCACCGGGGAGCTGTTTTTT CATSGRRGTGELFF
TRBJ1-5 NA TRBV6-6 NA TGTGCCAGCAGTTCCTCGGGACGCGGGCAGGGGTCCCAGCATTTT CASSSSGRGQGSQHF
TRBJ2-7 NA TRBV9 NA TGTGCCAGCAGCGGGGAAGGTTCCTACGAGCAGTACTTC CASSGEGSYEQYF
TRBJ1-2 TRBD1 TRBV9 NA TGTGCCAGCAGCACAGGACAGGGGGGAATGTATGGCTACACCTTC CASSTGQGGMYGYTF
TRBJ1-1 NA TRBV5-1 NA TGCGCCAGCAGCCCAGGGTCGAACACTGAAGCTTTCTTT CASSPGSNTEAFF
TRBJ1-5 NA TRBV18 NA TGTGCCAGCGGGAGTCCTGACGGTGATCAGCCCCAGCATTTT CASGSPDGDQPQHF
TRBJ1-2 NA TRBV7-9 NA TGTGCCAGCGGCGCTTCAGGTCCCTATGGCTACACCTTC CASGASGPYGYTF
TRBJ1-2 NA TRBV30 NA TGTGCCTGGAGTTATGGCAGGGATTACGGCTACACCTTC CAWSYGRDYGYTF
TRBJ2-2 NA TRBV11-2 NA TGTGCCAGCAGCACCCCCAGGGGACACGGGGAGCTGTTTTTT CASSTPRGHGELFF
TRBJ2-3 NA TRBV5-1 NA TGCGCCAGCAGCTCGTTGCCAGGGGGCACAGATACGCAGTATTTT CASSSLPGGTDTQYF
TRBJ1-2 NA TRBV6-6 few TGTGCCAGCAGTTACGTCGGGATCGCGAACTATGGCTACACCTTC CASSYVGIANYGYTF
TRBJ2-2 TRBD2 TRBV6-5 NA TGTGCCAGCAGTTATGGACTAGCGAACACCGGGGAGCTGTTTTTT CASSYGLANTGELFF
TRBJ2-7 NA TRBV6-1 NA TGTGCCAGCAGTGAGTCTAATGGCCGGGTCGAGCAGTACTTC CASSESNGRVEQYF
TRBJ2-7 NA TRBV10-3 once TGTGCCATCTACTCGGGAGCTTTCCACGAGCAGTACTTC CAIYSGAFHEQYF
TRBJ1-1 NA TRBV7-9 NA TGTGCCAGCACCTCGACAGTTGAAGCTTTCTTT CASTSTVEAFF
TRBJ1-2 NA TRBV14 few TGTGCCAGCAGCAAAAGGGGGAGAGATTACTATGGCTACACCTTC CASSKRGRDYYGYTF
TRBJ2-3 NA TRBV6-4 NA TGTGCCAGCAGTGTCCAGCCTAGCACAGATACGCAGTATTTT CASSVQPSTDTQYF
TRBJ2-7 NA TRBV30 NA TGTGCCTGGGCGCACGGCAGCCACGAGCAGTACTTC CAWAHGSHEQYF
TRBJ1-3 NA TRBV5-1 NA TGCGCCAGCAGCTCTGCGGGGAGTGGAAACACCATATATTTT CASSSAGSGNTIYF
TRBJ2-2 NA TRBV6-1 NA TGTGCCAGCAGTGAAGGGGGGGACTCCCTTTACACCGGGGAGCTGTTTTTT CASSEGGDSLYTGELFF
TRBJ2-1 NA TRBV27 NA TGTGCCAGCACCACGTCTCGGGGCGGGATGGTTAATGAGCAGTTCTTC CASTTSRGGMVNEQFF
TRBJ1-1 NA TRBV4-1 few TGCGCCAGCAGGGGAGGGACCTCGGGCACTGAAGCTTTCTTT CASRGGTSGTEAFF
TRBJ1-5 NA TRBV6-1 NA TGTGCCAGCAGTGAAGCGGAAGGGACGGGCAATCAGCCCCAGCATTTT CASSEAEGTGNQPQHF
TRBJ2-5 TRBD2 TRBV4-1 once TGCGCCAGCAGCCCCTCGACTAGCGGGAGGCGGAAAGAGACCCAGTACTTC CASSPSTSGRRKETQYF
TRBJ1-1 NA TRBV2 once TGTGCCAGCAGCCTTATTACACAGGGGAACACTGAAGCTTTCTTT CASSLITQGNTEAFF
TRBJ1-2 TRBD1 TRBV13 NA TGTGCCAGCAGCTTACCGGGACAGGGACGTGGCTACACCTTC CASSLPGQGRGYTF
TRBJ1-5 TRBD1 TRBV6-1 NA TGTGCCAGCAGTGAAAAATATAGATTTATTGGGACAGGGGGCAATCAGCCCCAGCATTTT CASSEKYRFIGTGGNQPQHF